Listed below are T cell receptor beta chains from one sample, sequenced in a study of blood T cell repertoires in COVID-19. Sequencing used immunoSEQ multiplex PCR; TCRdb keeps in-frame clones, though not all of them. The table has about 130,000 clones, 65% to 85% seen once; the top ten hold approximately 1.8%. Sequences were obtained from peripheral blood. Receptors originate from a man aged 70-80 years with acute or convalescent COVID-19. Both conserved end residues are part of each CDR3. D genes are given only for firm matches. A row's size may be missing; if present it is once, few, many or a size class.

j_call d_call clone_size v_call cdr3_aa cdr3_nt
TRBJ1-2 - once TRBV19 CASSDFRGRYGYTF TGTGCCAGTAGTGATTTTCGGGGTCGGTATGGCTACACCTTC
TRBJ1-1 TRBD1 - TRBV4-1 CASSQGNRGINTEAFF TGCGCCAGCAGCCAAGGGAACAGGGGAATCAACACTGAAGCTTTCTTT
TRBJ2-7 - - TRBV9 CASSRGPTYEQYF TGTGCCAGCAGCCGTGGCCCAACCTACGAGCAGTACTTC
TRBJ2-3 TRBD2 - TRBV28 CASRGSGGASDTQYF TGTGCCAGCAGGGGAAGCGGGGGGGCGTCAGATACGCAGTATTTT
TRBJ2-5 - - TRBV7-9 CASSLVAGVETQYF TGTGCCAGCAGCTTAGTCGCAGGGGTCGAGACCCAGTACTTC
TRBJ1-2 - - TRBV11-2 CASSLTGRGYTF TGTGCCAGCAGCTTAACAGGGAGAGGCTACACCTTC
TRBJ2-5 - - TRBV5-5 CASSSGQGGETQYF TGTGCCAGCAGCTCTGGACAAGGGGGAGAGACCCAGTACTTC
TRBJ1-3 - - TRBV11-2 CASSLAGVNTIYF TGTGCCAGCAGCTTAGCAGGGGTCAACACCATATATTTT
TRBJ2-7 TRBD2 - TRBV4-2 CASSQEDQRGGYEQYF TGTGCCAGCAGCCAAGAGGATCAGCGGGGGGGCTACGAGCAGTACTTC
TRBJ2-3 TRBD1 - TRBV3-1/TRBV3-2 CASSQVRSGDRGLDTQYF TGTGCCAGCAGCCAAGTACGGAGCGGGGACAGGGGGCTGGATACGCAGTATTTT
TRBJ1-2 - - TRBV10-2 CASRSTGNYGYTF TGCGCCAGCAGATCTACAGGGAACTATGGCTACACCTTC
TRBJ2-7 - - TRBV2 CASSGLEAPGSSYEQYF TGTGCCAGCAGTGGGCTCGAAGCGCCTGGGTCCTCCTACGAGCAGTACTTC
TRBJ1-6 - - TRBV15 CATSRGGGAATLHF TGTGCCACCAGCAGAGGTGGGGGGGCGGCTACCCTCCACTTT
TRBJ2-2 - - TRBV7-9 CASSLVPQGNTGELFF TGTGCCAGCAGCTTAGTACCGCAGGGGAACACCGGGGAGCTGTTTTTT
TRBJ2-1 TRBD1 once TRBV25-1 CASSSGRQGRYNEQFF TGTGCCAGCAGTAGCGGAAGACAGGGGAGATACAATGAGCAGTTCTTC
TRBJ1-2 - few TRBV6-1 CASSEDTQNYGYTF TGTGCCAGCAGTGAAGACACACAGAACTATGGCTACACCTTC
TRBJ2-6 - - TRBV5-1 CASSPGQSPGANVLTF TGCGCCAGCAGCCCGGGACAATCGCCCGGGGCCAACGTCCTGACTTTC
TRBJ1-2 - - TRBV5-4 CASSPDRFGYTF TGTGCCAGCAGCCCAGACAGGTTTGGCTACACCTTC
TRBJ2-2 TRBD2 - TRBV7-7 CASSNPQRGGNTGELFF TGTGCTAGCAGCAACCCACAACGGGGGGGAAACACCGGGGAGCTGTTTTTT
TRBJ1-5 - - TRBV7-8 CASSLAIGGHSNQPQHF TGTGCCAGCAGCTTAGCCATTGGCGGACATAGCAATCAGCCCCAGCATTTT
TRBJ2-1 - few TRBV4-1 CASSLLPLSSYNEQFF TGCGCCAGCAGCCTACTCCCCTTAAGCTCCTACAATGAGCAGTTCTTC
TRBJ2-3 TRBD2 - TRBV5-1 CASSDTGGTQYF TGCGCCAGCAGCGATACGGGGGGTACGCAGTATTTT
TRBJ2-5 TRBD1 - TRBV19 CASTGGMKEETQYF TGTGCCAGTACAGGGGGCATGAAGGAGGAGACCCAGTACTTC
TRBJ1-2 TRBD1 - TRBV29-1 CSVHGQGGYNYGYTF TGCAGCGTCCACGGACAGGGTGGATACAACTATGGCTACACCTTC
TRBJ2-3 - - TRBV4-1 CASSQDRGSTDTQYF TGCGCCAGCAGCCAAGATAGAGGTAGCACAGATACGCAGTATTTT
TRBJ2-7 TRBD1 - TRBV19 CASSIWTGGYYEQYF TGTGCCAGTAGTATATGGACAGGGGGCTACTACGAGCAGTACTTC
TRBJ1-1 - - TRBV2 CASSPQGTLNTEAFF TGTGCCAGCAGTCCACAGGGTACTCTGAACACTGAAGCTTTCTTT
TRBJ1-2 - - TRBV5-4 CASSSNGDYTF TGTGCCAGCAGTTCCAACGGGGACTACACCTTC
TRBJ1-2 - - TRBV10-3 CAAEEDYGYTF TGTGCCGCGGAGGAAGACTATGGCTACACCTTC
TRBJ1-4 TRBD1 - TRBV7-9 CASSRDRGATNEKLFF TGTGCCAGCAGCCGGGACAGGGGAGCAACTAATGAAAAACTGTTTTTT
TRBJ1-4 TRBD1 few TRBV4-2 CASTTGTANEKLFF TGTGCCAGCACAACCGGGACAGCTAATGAAAAACTGTTTTTT
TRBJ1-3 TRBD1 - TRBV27 CASSLTGVHGNTIYF TGTGCCAGCAGTTTAACAGGGGTTCATGGAAACACCATATATTTT
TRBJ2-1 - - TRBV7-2 CASSLTPGLLHEQFF TGTGCCAGCAGCTTAACCCCGGGACTTCTCCATGAGCAGTTCTTC
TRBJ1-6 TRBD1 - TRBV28 CASFRDSDNSPLHF TGTGCCAGCTTTCGGGACAGCGATAATTCACCCCTCCACTTT
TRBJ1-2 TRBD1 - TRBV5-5 CASSWRDRGDGYTF TGTGCCAGCAGCTGGCGGGACAGGGGGGATGGCTACACCTTC
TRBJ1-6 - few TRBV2 CASRSIYRPLNSPLHF TGTGCCAGCCGATCCATTTACAGGCCTCTTAATTCACCCCTCCACTTT
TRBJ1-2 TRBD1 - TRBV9 CASSVRPGQGLGHGYTF TGTGCCAGCAGCGTCCGGCCCGGACAGGGGCTCGGGCATGGCTACACCTTC
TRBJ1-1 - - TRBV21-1 CASSRDRGDTEAFF TGTGCCAGCAGCAGAGACAGGGGAGACACTGAAGCTTTCTTT
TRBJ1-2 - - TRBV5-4 CASSLNTNYGYTF TGTGCCAGCAGCTTGAACACAAACTATGGCTACACCTTC
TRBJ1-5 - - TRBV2 CATLPRRQGNQPQHF TGTGCCACCCTCCCCAGGCGCCAAGGCAATCAGCCCCAGCATTTT
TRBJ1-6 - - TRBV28 CASSFTHVIGSPLHF TGTGCCAGCAGTTTTACGCATGTAATCGGTTCACCCCTCCACTTT
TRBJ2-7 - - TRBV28 CASTPGGTAPYEQYF TGTGCCAGCACCCCCGGAGGGACAGCGCCCTACGAGCAGTACTTC